These 2 T cell receptor beta chains came from one sample sequenced in a study of T cells in narcolepsy. TCRdb keeps only in-frame clones here, not all; method: immunoSEQ multiplex PCR. The sample lists under 35,000 clones, 70% to 80% occurring once. Sequencing was done on a sample of CD45RA- memory CD4+ T cells from PBMCs. These TCRs come from a human donor with narcolepsy.

The J gene is TRBJ1-2, the V gene TRBV5-1, with D maybe TRBD1 (5 bases). There are 14 residues in the CDR3. Germline values: CDR1 SGHRS, CDR2 YFSETQ. Trimming cost V 4 bases and J 6 bases, with 16 bases left between them. The CDR3 here is CASSPESGLDGYTF. The CDR3 coding sequence is TGCGCCAGCAGCCCTGAGTCAGGGTTGGATGGCTACACCTTC. Full variable domain (rest looked up from reference TRBV5-1 and TRBJ1-2): KAGVTQTPRYLIKTRGQQVTLSCSPISGHRSVSWYQQTPGQGLQFLFEYFSETQRNKGNFPGRFSGRQFSNSRSEMNVSTLELGDSALYLCASSPESGLDGYTFGSGTRLTVV.

The chain is built from TRBV6-5 and TRBJ2-7; either TRBD1 or TRBD2 may fit D (5 bases each). V was trimmed by 7 bases and J by 2 bases, leaving 9 bases between them. Germline V gene data show CDR1 as MNHEY and CDR2 as SVGAGI. The CDR3 is 12 amino acids. The CDR3 here is CASTSGPYEQYF. The CDR3 DNA reads as TGTGCCAGCACCTCGGGGCCCTACGAGCAGTACTTC.